This passage covers 4 T cell receptor beta chains from one sample sequenced in a study of T-cell memory formation after mild COVID-19. One entry per CDR3 protein, called by TCRdb with MiXCR from the 5' RACE reads. The table has roughly 150,000 distinct CDR3 sequences, roughly 13% seen once. The sequencing input was PBMCs or a T cell subset sorted from them (not recorded which). Every receptor here comes from a young man who had mild COVID-19 (a few samples of this study predate the infection). Cell type and time point are not known.

This clonotype was found a few times. This chain's CDR3 is CASSSQGGKNTGELFF. As DNA, the CDR3 is TGTGCCAGCAGTTCCCAGGGGGGGAAGAACACCGGGGAGCTGTTTTTT. The genes are TRBV12-3 or TRBV12-4 and TRBJ2-2; D tentatively fits TRBD1 or TRBD2 (7 bases each). With 4 bases removed from V and 1 base from J, the gap between germline ends came to 13 bases. The CDR3 length is 16 residues.

Many counts were recorded for this clonotype. The genes are TRBV28 and TRBJ2-4; tentatively, D is TRBD2 (5 bases). Germline values: CDR1 MDHEN, CDR2 SYDVKM. CDR3 length: 14 amino acids. The V end lost 4 bases, the J end lost 7 bases, and 14 bases lay between the germline ends. The CDR3 DNA reads TGTGCCAGCAGTTCCTCGACATGGGAGAACATTCAGTACTTC. Protein: CASSSSTWENIQYF.

This clonotype was counted only a few times. The chain has TRBV7-9 and TRBJ1-2; D may be TRBD1 (5 bases). The V end was cut by 5 bases, the J end by 8 bases, with 18 bases between. The germline gives CDR1 SEHNR, CDR2 FQNEAQ (reference sequence). The CDR3 consists of 14 residues. In nucleotides, the CDR3 is TGTGCCAGCAGCCCAGACGCCTTTCGGGGCGGCTACACCTTC. It translates to CASSPDAFRGGYTF.

This clonotype has a handful of counts. The chain is built from TRBV28 and TRBJ1-4; D is perhaps TRBD1 (6 bases). CDR3 size: 14 residues. The V and J ends lost 3 bases and 8 bases respectively, with 13 bases between them. Germline V lookup: CDR1 MDHEN, CDR2 SYDVKM. The CDR3 DNA sequence: TGTGCCAGCAGTTTTTACGGGGGGCAGGAAAAACTGTTTTTT. Translation: CASSFYGGQEKLFF.